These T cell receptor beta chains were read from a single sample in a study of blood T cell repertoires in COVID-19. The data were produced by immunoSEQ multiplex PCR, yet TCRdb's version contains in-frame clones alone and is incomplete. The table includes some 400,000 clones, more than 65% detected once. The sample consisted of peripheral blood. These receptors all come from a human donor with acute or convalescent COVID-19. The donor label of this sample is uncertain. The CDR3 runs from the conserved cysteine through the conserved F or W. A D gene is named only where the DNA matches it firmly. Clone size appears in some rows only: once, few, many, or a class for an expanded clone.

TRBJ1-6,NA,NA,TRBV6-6,TGTGCCAGCAGTCTCTCAAACAGGCCACCCTATAATTCACCCCTCCACTTT,CASSLSNRPPYNSPLHF
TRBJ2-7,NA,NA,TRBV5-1,TGCGCCAGCAGCTCCCCCGGGTTAACCTCCTACGAGCAGTACTTC,CASSSPGLTSYEQYF
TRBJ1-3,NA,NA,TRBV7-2,TGTGCCAGCAGCTTGCACAGGGCCTCTGGAAACACCATATATTTT,CASSLHRASGNTIYF
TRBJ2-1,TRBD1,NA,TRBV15,TGTGCCACCAGCAGAGGGGGGACAGCATACAATGAGCAGTTCTTC,CATSRGGTAYNEQFF
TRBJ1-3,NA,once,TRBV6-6,TGTGCCAGCACTAGGACAGCCAGCTCTGGAAACACCATATATTTT,CASTRTASSGNTIYF
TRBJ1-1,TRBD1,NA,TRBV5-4,TGTGCCAGCAGCCCGACAGGGCCGCGCAGGTCCACTGAAGCTTTCTTT,CASSPTGPRRSTEAFF
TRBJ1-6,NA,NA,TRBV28,TGTGCCAGCAGGAGACGGGGGGAATTAGAGTGGGGAAATTCACCCCTCCACTTT,CASRRRGELEWGNSPLHF
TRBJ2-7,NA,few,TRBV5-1,TGCGCCAGCAGCTTGGCAGCGGACTCCTACGAGCAGTACTTC,CASSLAADSYEQYF
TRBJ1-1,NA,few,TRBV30,TGTGGCTGTCGGGGAGGGGCGACTGAAGCTTTCTTT,CGCRGGATEAFF
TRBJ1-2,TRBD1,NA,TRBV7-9,TGTGCCAGCAGCTCCCGACAGGGCGGCTACACCTTC,CASSSRQGGYTF
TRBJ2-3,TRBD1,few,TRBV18,TGTGCCAGCTCATCGACAGGGGGCACAGATACGCAGTATTTT,CASSSTGGTDTQYF
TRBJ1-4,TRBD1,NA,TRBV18,TGTGCCAGCTCACCACTCGACAGGGGAAATGAAAAACTGTTTTTT,CASSPLDRGNEKLFF
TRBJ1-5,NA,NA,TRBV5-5,TGTGCCAGCAGCTTGGGACAGAGCAATCAGCCCCAGCATTTT,CASSLGQSNQPQHF
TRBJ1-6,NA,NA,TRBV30,TGTGCCTGGAGTGGGTACCGAGGGCTTTCTGCCTATAATTCACCCCTCCACTTT,CAWSGYRGLSAYNSPLHF
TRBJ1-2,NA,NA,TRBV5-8,TGTGCCAGCAGCGTGAGGCGGGGGACGAACTATGGCTACACCTTC,CASSVRRGTNYGYTF
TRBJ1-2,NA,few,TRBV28,TGTGCCAGCAGTATAAACTATGGCTACACCTTC,CASSINYGYTF
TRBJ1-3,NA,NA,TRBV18,TGTGCCAGCTCACCATCGGTAACTGGAAACACCATATATTTT,CASSPSVTGNTIYF
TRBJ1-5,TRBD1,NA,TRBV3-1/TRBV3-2,TGTGCCAGCAGCTGGGGACAGGGGAATCAGCCCCAGCATTTT,CASSWGQGNQPQHF
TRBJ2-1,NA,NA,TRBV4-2,TGTGCCAGCAGCCAAGTCAGGAGCGGAAACAATGAGCAGTTCTTC,CASSQVRSGNNEQFF
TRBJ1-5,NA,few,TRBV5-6,TGTGCCAGCAGCTTAGGGTTCGGGGGAAATGGCAATCAGCCCCAGCATTTT,CASSLGFGGNGNQPQHF
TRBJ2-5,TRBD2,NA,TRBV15,TGTGCCACCAGCAGAGATTCTAGCGGGGTGGAGACCCAGTACTTC,CATSRDSSGVETQYF
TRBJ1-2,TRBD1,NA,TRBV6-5,TGTGCCAGCAGTTACCCCGGGACAGGCGTCTATGGCTACACCTTC,CASSYPGTGVYGYTF
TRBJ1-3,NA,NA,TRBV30,TGTGCCTGGGCGAAGCTCCGCTCTGGAAACACCATATATTTT,CAWAKLRSGNTIYF
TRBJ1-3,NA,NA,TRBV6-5,TGTGCCAGCAGCAGGCTTTGGACAGAGGGGGACACCATATATTTT,CASSRLWTEGDTIYF
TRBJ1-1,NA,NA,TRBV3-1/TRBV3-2,TGTGCCAGCAGCCACCACGCAGGGGTAGGGACTGAAGCTTTCTTT,CASSHHAGVGTEAFF
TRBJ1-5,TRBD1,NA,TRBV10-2,TGCGCCAGCAGTGATCCGACAGGGGGAAGCAATCAGCCCCAGCATTTT,CASSDPTGGSNQPQHF
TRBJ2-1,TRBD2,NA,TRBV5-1,TGCGCCAGCAGCAGAGACGGACTAGCGGGGGGGCTTAATGAGCAGTTCTTC,CASSRDGLAGGLNEQFF
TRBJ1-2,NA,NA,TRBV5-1,TGCGCCAGCAGCTACGACGTGAGGTATGGCTACACCTTC,CASSYDVRYGYTF
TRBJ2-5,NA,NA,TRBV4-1,TGCGCCAGCAGCCCGGGCGGGGGCAAGACCCAGTACTTC,CASSPGGGKTQYF
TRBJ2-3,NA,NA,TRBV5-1,TGCGCCAGCAGGGGTCAGGGTAGCACAGATACGCAGTATTTT,CASRGQGSTDTQYF
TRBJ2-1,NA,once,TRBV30,TGTGCCTGGAGTGTACCGGAGACGGCCCCAAAAAATGAGCAGTTCTTC,CAWSVPETAPKNEQFF
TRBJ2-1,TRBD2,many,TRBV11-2,TGTGCCAGCAACAACCTAGCGGGCCCTGCGGAGCAGTTCTTC,CASNNLAGPAEQFF
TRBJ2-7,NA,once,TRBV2,TGTGCCAGCAGTGGGCAGCTCATTCCTAGAGAGCAGTACTTC,CASSGQLIPREQYF
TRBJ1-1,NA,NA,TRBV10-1,TGCGCCAGCAGTCCTGAGGGTCCTATCATGAACACTGAAGCTTTCTTT,CASSPEGPIMNTEAFF
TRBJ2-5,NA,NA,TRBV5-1,TGCGCCAGCGACAACAGGGACACCAGGCGGGAGACCCAGTACTTC,CASDNRDTRRETQYF
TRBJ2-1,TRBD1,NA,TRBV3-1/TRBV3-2,TGTGCCAGCAGCCAAGACGTACAGGGGTATGAGCAGTTCTTC,CASSQDVQGYEQFF
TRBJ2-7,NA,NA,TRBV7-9,TGTGCCAGCAGCGTCCTCGGAAGGGGCGAGCAGTACTTC,CASSVLGRGEQYF
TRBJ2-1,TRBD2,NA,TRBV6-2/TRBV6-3,TGTGCCAGCAGTTACTCGAACTCCGCCGGGCGGGGGAGCTCCTACAATGAGCAGTTCTTC,CASSYSNSAGRGSSYNEQFF
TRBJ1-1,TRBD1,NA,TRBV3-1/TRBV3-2,TGTGCCAGCAGCCAGGGGGACAGGGAACTTACTGAAGCTTTCTTT,CASSQGDRELTEAFF
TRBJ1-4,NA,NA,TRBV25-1,TGTGCCAGCAGGGCCAACAGTGCAACTAATGAAAAACTGTTTTTT,CASRANSATNEKLFF
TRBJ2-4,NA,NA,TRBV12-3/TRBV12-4,TGTGCCAGCGTCTCGGGGGTGCTGGGGATTCAGTACTTC,CASVSGVLGIQYF
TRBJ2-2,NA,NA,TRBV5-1,TGCGCCAGCAGCTTGTCGGTGTCGCGGGCCGATACGAACACCGGGGAGCTGTTTTTT,CASSLSVSRADTNTGELFF
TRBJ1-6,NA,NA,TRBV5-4,TGTGCCAGCAGCTTGGGGGGGACACCACTCCTTAATTCACCCCTCCACTTT,CASSLGGTPLLNSPLHF
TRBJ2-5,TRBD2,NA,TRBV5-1,TGCGCCAGCAGCTTGGAGCCTAGCGGGACCCAGTACTTC,CASSLEPSGTQYF
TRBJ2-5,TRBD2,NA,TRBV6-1,TGTGCCAGCAGTGAAGCTAATAGCGGGAGCAAAGAGACCCAGTACTTC,CASSEANSGSKETQYF
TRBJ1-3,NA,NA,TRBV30,TGTGCCTGGAGTGGGGGGCCAGAAATATATTTT,CAWSGGPEIYF
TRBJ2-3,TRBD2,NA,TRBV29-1,TGCAGCGTCCCTAGCGGGAGGGGGAGAGATACGCAGTATTTT,CSVPSGRGRDTQYF
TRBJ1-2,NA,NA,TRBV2,TGTGCCAGCAGTGTGAGGGATGGTGGCTACACCTTC,CASSVRDGGYTF